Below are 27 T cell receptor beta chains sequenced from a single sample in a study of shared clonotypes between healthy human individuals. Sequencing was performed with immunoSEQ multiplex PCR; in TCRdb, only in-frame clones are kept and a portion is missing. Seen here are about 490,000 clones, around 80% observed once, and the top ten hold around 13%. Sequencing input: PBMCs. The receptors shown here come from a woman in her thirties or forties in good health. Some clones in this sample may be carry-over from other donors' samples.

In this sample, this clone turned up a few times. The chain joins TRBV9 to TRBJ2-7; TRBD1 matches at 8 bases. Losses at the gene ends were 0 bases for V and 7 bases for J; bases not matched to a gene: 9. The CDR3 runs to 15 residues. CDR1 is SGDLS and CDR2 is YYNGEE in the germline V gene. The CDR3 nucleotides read TGTGCCAGCAGCGTAGATGCGACAGGGGAGGAGGAGCAGTACTTC. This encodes CASSVDATGEEEQYF.

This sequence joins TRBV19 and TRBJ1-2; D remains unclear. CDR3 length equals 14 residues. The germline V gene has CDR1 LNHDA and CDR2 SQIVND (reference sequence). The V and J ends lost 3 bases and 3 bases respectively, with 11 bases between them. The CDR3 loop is CASSISRGYYGYTF. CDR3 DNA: TGTGCCAGTAGTATTTCGAGAGGGTACTATGGCTACACCTTC.

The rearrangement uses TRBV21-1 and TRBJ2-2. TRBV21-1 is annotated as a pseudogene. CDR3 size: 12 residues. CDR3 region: CASSRLPGELFF. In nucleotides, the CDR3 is TGTGCCAGCAGCAGGTTACCGGGGGAGCTGTTTTTT.

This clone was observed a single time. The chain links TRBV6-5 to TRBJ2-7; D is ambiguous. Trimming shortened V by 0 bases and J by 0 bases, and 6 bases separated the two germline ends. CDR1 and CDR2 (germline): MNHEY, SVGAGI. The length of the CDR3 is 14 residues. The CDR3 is CASSYSSNSYEQYF. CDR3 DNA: TGTGCCAGCAGTTACTCCTCAAACTCCTACGAGCAGTACTTC.

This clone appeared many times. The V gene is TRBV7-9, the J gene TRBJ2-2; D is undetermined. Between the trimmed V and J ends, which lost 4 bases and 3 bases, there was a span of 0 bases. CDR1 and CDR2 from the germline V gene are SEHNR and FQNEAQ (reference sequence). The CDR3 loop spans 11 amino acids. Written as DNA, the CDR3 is TGTGCCAGCAGCTACACCGGGGAGCTGTTTTTT. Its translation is CASSYTGELFF.

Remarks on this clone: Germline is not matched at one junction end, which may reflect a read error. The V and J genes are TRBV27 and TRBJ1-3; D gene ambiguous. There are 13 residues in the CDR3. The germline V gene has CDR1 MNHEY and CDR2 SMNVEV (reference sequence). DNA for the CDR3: TGTGCCAGCAGTCGAAAAAATCGAAACACCTTATATTTT. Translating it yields CASSRKNRNTLYF.

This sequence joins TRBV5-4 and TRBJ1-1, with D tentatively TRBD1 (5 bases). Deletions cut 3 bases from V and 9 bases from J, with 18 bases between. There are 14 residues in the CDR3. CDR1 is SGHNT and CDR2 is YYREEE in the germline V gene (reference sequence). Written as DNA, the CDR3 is TGTGCCAGCAGCTCGGTGGGGCCACCTAGCCAAGCTTTCTTT. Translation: CASSSVGPPSQAFF. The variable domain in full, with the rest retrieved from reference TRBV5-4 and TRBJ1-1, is ETGVTQSPTHLIKTRGQQVTLRCSSQSGHNTVSWYQQALGQGPQFIFQYYREEENGRGNFPPRFSGLQFPNYSSELNVNALELDDSALYLCASSSVGPPSQAFFGQGTRLTVV.

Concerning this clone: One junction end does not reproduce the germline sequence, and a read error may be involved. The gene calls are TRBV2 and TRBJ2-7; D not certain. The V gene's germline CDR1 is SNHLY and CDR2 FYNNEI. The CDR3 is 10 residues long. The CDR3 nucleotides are TGTGCCAGCAGAACCTCGGAGACCGTCTTC. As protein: CASRTSETVF. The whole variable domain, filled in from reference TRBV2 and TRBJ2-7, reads EPEVTQTPSHQVTQMGQEVILRCVPISNHLYFYWYRQILGQKVEFLVSFYNNEISEKSEIFDDQFSVERPDGSNFTLKIRSTKLEDSAMYFCASRTSETVFGPGTRLTVT.

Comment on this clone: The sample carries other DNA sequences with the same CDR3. The CDR3 region is CASSLERTDTQYF. CDR3 DNA sequence: TGTGCCAGCAGCTTAGAGAGGACAGATACGCAGTATTTT. The J gene is TRBJ2-3, the V gene TRBV11-2; D is unresolved. The ends were cut back, 0 bases at V and 3 bases at J, with 4 bases in the middle. The CDR3 sequence is 13 residues long. The germline CDR1 and CDR2 sequences are SGHAT and FQNNGV.

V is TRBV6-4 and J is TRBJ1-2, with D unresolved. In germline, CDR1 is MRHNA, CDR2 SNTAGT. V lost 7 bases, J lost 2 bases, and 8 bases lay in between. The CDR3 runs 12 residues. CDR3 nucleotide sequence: TGTGCCAGCAAGGACGAAAACTATGGCTACACCTTC. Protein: CASKDENYGYTF.

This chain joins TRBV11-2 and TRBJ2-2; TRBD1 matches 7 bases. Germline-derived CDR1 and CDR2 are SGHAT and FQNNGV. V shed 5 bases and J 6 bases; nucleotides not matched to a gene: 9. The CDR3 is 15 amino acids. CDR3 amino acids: CASSLGTAWAGELFF. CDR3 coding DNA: TGTGCCAGCAGCCTAGGGACAGCATGGGCCGGGGAGCTGTTTTTT.

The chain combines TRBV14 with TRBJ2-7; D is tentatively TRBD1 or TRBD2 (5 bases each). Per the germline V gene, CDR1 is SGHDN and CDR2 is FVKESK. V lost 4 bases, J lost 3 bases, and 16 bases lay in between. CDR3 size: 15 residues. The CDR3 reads CASSRLEGLGYEQYF. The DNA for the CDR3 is TGTGCCAGCAGCCGGCTCGAGGGGCTAGGCTACGAGCAGTACTTC.

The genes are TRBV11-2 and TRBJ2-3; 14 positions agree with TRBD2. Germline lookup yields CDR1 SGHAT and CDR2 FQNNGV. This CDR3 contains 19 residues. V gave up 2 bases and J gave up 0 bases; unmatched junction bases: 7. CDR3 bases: TGTGCCAGCAGCTTAACCGGGACTAGCGGGAGTACTAGCACAGATACGCAGTATTTT. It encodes CASSLTGTSGSTSTDTQYF.

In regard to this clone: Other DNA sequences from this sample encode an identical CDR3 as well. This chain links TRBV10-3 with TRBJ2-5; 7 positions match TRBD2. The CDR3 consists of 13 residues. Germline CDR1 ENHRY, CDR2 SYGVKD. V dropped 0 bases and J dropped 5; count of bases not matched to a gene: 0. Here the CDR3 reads CAISESGGETQYF. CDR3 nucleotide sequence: TGTGCCATCAGTGAGTCGGGGGGGGAGACCCAGTACTTC.

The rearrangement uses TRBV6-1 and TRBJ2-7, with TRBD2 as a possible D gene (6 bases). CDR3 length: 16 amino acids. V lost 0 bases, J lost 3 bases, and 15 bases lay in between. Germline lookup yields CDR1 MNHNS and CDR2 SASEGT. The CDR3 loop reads CASSEAGGTGYYEQYF. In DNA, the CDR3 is TGTGCCAGCAGTGAAGCCGGAGGGACTGGGTACTACGAGCAGTACTTC.

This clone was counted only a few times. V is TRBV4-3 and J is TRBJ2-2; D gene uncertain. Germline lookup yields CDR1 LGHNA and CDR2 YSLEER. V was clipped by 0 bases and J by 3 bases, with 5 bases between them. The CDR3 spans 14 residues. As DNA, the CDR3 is TGCGCCAGCAGCCAAGACAGAGACACCGGGGAGCTGTTTTTT. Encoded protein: CASSQDRDTGELFF.

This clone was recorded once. CDR3 loop: CASSFRSGEYNEQFF. The CDR3 bases are TGTGCCAGCAGCTTCCGTTCAGGGGAATACAATGAGCAGTTCTTC. V gene TRBV11-3 combines with J gene TRBJ2-1; tentative D call: TRBD1 (6 bases). V was trimmed by 3 bases and J by 4 bases, leaving 13 bases between them. Germline V CDR1 and CDR2: SGHNT, YENEEA. The CDR3 is 15 residues long.

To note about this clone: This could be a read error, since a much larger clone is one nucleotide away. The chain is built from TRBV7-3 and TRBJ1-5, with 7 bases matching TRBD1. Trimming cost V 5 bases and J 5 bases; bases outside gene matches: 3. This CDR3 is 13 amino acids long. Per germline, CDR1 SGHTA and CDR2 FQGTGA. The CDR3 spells CASSPDRDQPQHF. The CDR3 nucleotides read TGTGCCAGCAGCCCCGACAGGGATCAGCCCCAGCATTTT.

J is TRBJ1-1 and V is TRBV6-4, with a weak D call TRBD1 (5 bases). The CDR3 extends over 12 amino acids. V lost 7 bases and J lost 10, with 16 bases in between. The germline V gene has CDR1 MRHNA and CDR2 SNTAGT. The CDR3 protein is CASTQGPRGAFF. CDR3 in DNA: TGTGCCAGCACCCAGGGACCCCGGGGAGCTTTCTTT.

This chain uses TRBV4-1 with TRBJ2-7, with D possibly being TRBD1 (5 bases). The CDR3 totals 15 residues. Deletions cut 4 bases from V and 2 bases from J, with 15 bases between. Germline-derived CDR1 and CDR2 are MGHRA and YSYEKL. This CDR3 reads CASSPAMAQAYEQYF. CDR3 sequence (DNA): TGCGCCAGCAGCCCGGCCATGGCACAGGCCTACGAGCAGTACTTC.

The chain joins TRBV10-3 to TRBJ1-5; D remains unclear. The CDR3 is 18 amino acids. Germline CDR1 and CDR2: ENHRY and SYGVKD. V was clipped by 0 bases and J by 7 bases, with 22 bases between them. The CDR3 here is CAISESGGYSKQNQPQHF. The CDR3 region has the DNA TGTGCCATCAGTGAGTCTGGAGGGTACTCGAAGCAAAACCAGCCCCAGCATTTT.

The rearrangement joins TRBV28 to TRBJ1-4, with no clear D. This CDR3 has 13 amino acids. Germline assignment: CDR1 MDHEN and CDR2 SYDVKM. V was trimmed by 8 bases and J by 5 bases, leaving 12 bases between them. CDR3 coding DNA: TGTGCCAGCCTCCGAGGGCCGAATGAAAAACTGTTTTTT. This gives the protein CASLRGPNEKLFF.

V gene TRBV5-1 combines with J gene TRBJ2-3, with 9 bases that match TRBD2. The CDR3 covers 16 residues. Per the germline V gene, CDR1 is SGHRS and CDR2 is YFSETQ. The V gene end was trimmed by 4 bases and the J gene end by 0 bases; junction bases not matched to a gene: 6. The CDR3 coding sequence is TGCGCCAGCAGCACGATACTAGCGGGTAGCACAGATACGCAGTATTTT. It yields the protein CASSTILAGSTDTQYF.

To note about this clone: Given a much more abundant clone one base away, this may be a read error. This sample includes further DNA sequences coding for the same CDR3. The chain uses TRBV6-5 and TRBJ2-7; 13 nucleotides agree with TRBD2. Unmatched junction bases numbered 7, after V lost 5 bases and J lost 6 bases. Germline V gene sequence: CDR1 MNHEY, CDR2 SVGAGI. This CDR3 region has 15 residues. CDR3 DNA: TGTGCCAGCAGTACTGGACTAGCGGGAGTTGCCGAGCAGTACTTC. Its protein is CASSTGLAGVAEQYF.

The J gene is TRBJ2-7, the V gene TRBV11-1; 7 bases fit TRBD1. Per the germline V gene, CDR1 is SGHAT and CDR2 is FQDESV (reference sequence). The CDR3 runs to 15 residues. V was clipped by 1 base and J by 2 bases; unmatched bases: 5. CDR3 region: CASSLGTGTAYEQYF. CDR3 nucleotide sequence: TGTGCCAGCAGCTTAGGAACCGGGACAGCCTACGAGCAGTACTTC.

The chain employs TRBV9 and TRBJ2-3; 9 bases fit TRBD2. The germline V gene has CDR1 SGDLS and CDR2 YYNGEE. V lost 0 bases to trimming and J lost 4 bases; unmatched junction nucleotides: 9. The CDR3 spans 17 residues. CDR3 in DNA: TGTGCCAGCAGCGTAGAGGGGGCTAGCGGGGTGCCAGATACGCAGTATTTT. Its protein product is CASSVEGASGVPDTQYF.

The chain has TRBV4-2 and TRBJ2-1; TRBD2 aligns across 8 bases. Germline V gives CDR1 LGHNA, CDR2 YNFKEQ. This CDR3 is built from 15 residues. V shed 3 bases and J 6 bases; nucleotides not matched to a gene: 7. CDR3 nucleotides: TGTGCCAGCAGCCAGCTGGCGGGAGGCCTCAATGAGCAGTTCTTC. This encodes CASSQLAGGLNEQFF.